A selection of T cell receptor beta chains follows, all from one sample in a study of cytomegalovirus exposure and HLA in healthy donors. Sequencing was performed with immunoSEQ multiplex PCR; in TCRdb, only in-frame clones are kept and a portion is missing. The sample yields 40,000 to 45,000 clones, about 60% seen once. Specimen: PBMCs. These receptors were taken from a human donor in good health. CDR3s include the opening cysteine and the closing phenylalanine or tryptophan. The order of the fields is V gene, clone size, J gene, D gene, CDR3 DNA, CDR3 protein. D genes are given only for firm matches. Part of the rows lack a size; the others show once, few, many or a class for expanded clones.

TRBV7-6	NA	TRBJ1-6	NA	TGTGCCAGCAGCTCTGCTGGCCGGGATTCACCCCTCCACTTT	CASSSAGRDSPLHF
TRBV7-9	NA	TRBJ1-2	NA	TGTGCCAGCAGCTTATACAGCAGCCCCTATGGCTACACCTTC	CASSLYSSPYGYTF
TRBV6-5	NA	TRBJ1-2	TRBD1	TGTGCCAGCAGTTACTCGGGGGGACAGGGGATTGGCTACACCTTC	CASSYSGGQGIGYTF
TRBV5-1	NA	TRBJ2-2	TRBD2	TGCGCCAGCAGCTTACAGCGGGGGGGCCTCGACACCGGGGAGCTGTTTTTT	CASSLQRGGLDTGELFF
TRBV30	NA	TRBJ2-7	NA	TGTGCCTGGAGTGAGGGGAACGAGCAGTACTTC	CAWSEGNEQYF
TRBV4-2	NA	TRBJ2-3	TRBD2	TGTGCCAGCAGCCAAGAAAGTTTGGTCGCGGGGGGGGACCCAGATACGCAGTATTTT	CASSQESLVAGGDPDTQYF
TRBV6-5	NA	TRBJ2-1	NA	TGTGCCAGCACCCCGGGGGGCGGAGTGAGTGAGCAGTTCTTC	CASTPGGGVSEQFF
TRBV2	few	TRBJ1-2	NA	TGTGCCAGCAGTGAAGGCGGATCCGGCTACACCTTC	CASSEGGSGYTF
TRBV7-9	NA	TRBJ1-5	NA	TGTGCCAGCAGCCCCGGAGTCTCGGATCAGCCCCAGCATTTT	CASSPGVSDQPQHF
TRBV5-4	few	TRBJ1-2	TRBD1	TGTGCCAGCAGCCGTGGACAGGGGGACTATGGCTACACCTTC	CASSRGQGDYGYTF
TRBV5-6	NA	TRBJ1-5	NA	TGTGCCAGCAGCTTGTATACGGGTGGAGTAACCCAGCATTTT	CASSLYTGGVTQHF
TRBV7-2	NA	TRBJ2-6	NA	TGTGCCAGCAGCTTCAGATCTGGGGCCAACGTCCTGACTTTC	CASSFRSGANVLTF
TRBV4-1	few	TRBJ1-2	NA	TGCGCCAGCAGCCGGGAGGGTGGCCGGGGCTATGGCTACACCTTC	CASSREGGRGYGYTF
TRBV15	NA	TRBJ1-5	TRBD1	TGTGCCACCAGCCGGACAGGGCGCAATCAGCCCCAGCATTTT	CATSRTGRNQPQHF
TRBV7-9	once	TRBJ1-5	NA	TGTGCCAGCAGCGCCCAGCGGGGGCCTAATCAGCCCCAGCATTTT	CASSAQRGPNQPQHF
TRBV12-2	NA	TRBJ2-4	NA	TGTGCAAGTCGCTCTCACAGGGGGACCCGGGCTCAGGGGCGGGACATTCAGTACTTC	CASRSHRGTRAQGRDIQYF
TRBV5-1	few	TRBJ1-4	NA	TGCGCCAGCAGCCCTACCAAGATGAGTGAAAAACTGTTTTTT	CASSPTKMSEKLFF
TRBV5-1	NA	TRBJ2-7	NA	TGCGCCAGCAGTATCCAGAACTACGAGCAGTACTTC	CASSIQNYEQYF
TRBV19	NA	TRBJ1-6	NA	TGTGCCAGTAGAATTGGGGGGGAATCACCCCTCCACTTT	CASRIGGESPLHF
TRBV15	NA	TRBJ2-7	NA	TGTGCCACCAGCAGAGATTACTTTCCGTACGGGCAGTACTTC	CATSRDYFPYGQYF
TRBV4-2	few	TRBJ2-5	TRBD2	TGTGCCAGCAGCCAAGTTAGCAGCGGGGGGTTATACCAAGAGACCCAGTACTTC	CASSQVSSGGLYQETQYF
TRBV5-1	NA	TRBJ2-5	TRBD1	TGCGCCAGCAGCGATCCACAGGGGGCTGCGGAGACCCAGTACTTC	CASSDPQGAAETQYF
TRBV5-1	NA	TRBJ1-2	NA	TGCGCCAGCAGCTTGGCGGGACATGACTATGGCTACACCTTC	CASSLAGHDYGYTF
TRBV2	NA	TRBJ2-1	TRBD1	TGTGCCAGCAGATTTTTAAGGGACAGGGGCCAATCCTACAATGAGCAGTTCTTC	CASRFLRDRGQSYNEQFF
TRBV4-3	few	TRBJ1-4	NA	TGCGCCAGCAGCCAAGATCGCCGGAGCCCGGCGTGGCCTAATGAAAAACTGTTTTTT	CASSQDRRSPAWPNEKLFF
TRBV18	NA	TRBJ2-7	NA	TGTGCCAGCTCACGACCTACAGGGCAGGACGAGCAGTACTTC	CASSRPTGQDEQYF